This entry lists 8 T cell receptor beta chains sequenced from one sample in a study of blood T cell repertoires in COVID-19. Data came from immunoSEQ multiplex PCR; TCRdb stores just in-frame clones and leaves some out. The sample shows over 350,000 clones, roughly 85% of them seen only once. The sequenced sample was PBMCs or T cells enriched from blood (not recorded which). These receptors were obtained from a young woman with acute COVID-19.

This chain's CDR3 is CASSEALLGGEGAFF. Here the CDR3 DNA reads TGTGCCAGCAGTGAAGCGCTTCTGGGGGGTGAGGGAGCTTTCTTT. This chain links TRBV6-1 with TRBJ1-1; the D gene is possibly TRBD1 (5 bases). Germline lookup yields CDR1 MNHNS and CDR2 SASEGT. The CDR3 sequence is 15 residues long. Trimming cost V 0 bases and J 10 bases, with 18 bases left between them.

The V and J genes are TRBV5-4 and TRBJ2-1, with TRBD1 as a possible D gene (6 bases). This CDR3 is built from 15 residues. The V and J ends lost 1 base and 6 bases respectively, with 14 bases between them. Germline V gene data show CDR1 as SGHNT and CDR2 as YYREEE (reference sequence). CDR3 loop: CASSLSAGAGNEQFF. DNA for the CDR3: TGTGCCAGCAGCTTGAGCGCAGGGGCGGGCAATGAGCAGTTCTTC.

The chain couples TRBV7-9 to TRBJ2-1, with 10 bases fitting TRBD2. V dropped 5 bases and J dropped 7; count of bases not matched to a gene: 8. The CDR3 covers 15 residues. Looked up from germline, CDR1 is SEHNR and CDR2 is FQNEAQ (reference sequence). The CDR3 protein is CASSPLAGERNEQFF. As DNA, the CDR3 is TGTGCCAGCAGCCCCCTAGCGGGAGAGAGGAATGAGCAGTTCTTC.

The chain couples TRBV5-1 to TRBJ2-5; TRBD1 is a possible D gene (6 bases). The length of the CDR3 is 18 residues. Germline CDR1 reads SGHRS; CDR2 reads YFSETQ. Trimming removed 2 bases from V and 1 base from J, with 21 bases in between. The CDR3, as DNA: TGCGCCAGCAGCTTCGACCCAACACAGGGTGGGTCCCAAGAGACCCAGTACTTC. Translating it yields CASSFDPTQGGSQETQYF.

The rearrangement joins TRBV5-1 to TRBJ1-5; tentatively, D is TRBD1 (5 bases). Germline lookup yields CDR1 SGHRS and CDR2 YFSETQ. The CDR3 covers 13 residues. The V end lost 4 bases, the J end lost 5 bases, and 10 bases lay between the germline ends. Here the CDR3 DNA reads TGCGCCAGCAGCGGGGGGACGGATCAGCCCCAGCATTTT. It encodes CASSGGTDQPQHF.

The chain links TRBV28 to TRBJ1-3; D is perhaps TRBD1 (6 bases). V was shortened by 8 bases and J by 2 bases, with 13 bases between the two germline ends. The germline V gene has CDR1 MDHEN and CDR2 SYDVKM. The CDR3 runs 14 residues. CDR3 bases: TGTGCCAGCCGAACCGGGGGGCCTGGAAACACCATATATTTT. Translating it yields CASRTGGPGNTIYF.

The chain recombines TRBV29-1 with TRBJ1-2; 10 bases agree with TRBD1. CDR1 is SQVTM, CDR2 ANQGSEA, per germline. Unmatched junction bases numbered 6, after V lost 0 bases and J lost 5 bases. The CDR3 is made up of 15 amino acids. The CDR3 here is CSVEDSRDRGYGYTF. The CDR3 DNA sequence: TGCAGCGTTGAAGACTCCCGGGACAGGGGTTATGGCTACACCTTC.

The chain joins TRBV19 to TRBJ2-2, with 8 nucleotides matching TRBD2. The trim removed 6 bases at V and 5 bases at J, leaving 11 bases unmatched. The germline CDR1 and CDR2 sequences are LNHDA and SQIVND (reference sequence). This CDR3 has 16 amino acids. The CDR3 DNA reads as TGTGCCAGTAGCCCACCAAGCGGGAGAGGGACCGGGGAGCTGTTTTTT. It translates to CASSPPSGRGTGELFF.